Listed here are 13 T cell receptor beta chains from one sample, sequenced in a study of blood T cells in healthy people across ages. Together with a sample-barcoded 5' primer, a J-beta primer mix was included in a second PCR lasting 7 to 11 cycles. TCRdb called the 5' RACE reads again in MiXCR, with one record for every CDR3 protein. Found here are about a million distinct CDR3 sequences, 30% to 40% of them singletons; the top ten hold around 13%. The specimen was blood. These receptors all come from a man between 18 and 35 years old in good health.

The chain recombines TRBV20-1 with TRBJ2-1; possibly TRBD1 for D (7 bases). This CDR3 spans 15 amino acids. With 3 bases removed from V and 7 bases from J, the gap between germline ends came to 19 bases. Germline-derived CDR1 and CDR2 are DFQATT and SNEGSKA (reference sequence). CDR3 sequence (DNA): TGCAGTGCTAGTAGGGGGCTAGCGAGCTTTAATGAGCAGTTCTTC. Its protein product is CSASRGLASFNEQFF.

The chain couples TRBV20-1 to TRBJ1-2, with D possibly being TRBD1 (5 bases). The CDR3 loop spans 13 amino acids. V shed 5 bases and J shed 3 bases, with 13 bases lying between them. Germline-derived CDR1 and CDR2 are DFQATT and SNEGSKA (reference sequence). Here the CDR3 DNA reads TGCAGTGCTCCCTCCGGACAATACTATGGCTACACCTTC. Residues: CSAPSGQYYGYTF.

This clonotype was counted a few times. V usage is TRBV4-2 and J usage is TRBJ2-5; no definite D call. V lost 0 bases to trimming and J lost 5 bases, with 10 bases between them. Germline V lookup: CDR1 LGHNA, CDR2 YNFKEQ. This CDR3 has 14 amino acids. CDR3 in DNA: TGTGCCAGCAGCCAAGAGGTAAACTTCGAGACCCAGTACTTC. Translated, it gives CASSQEVNFETQYF.

This clonotype was recorded a few times. V and J are TRBV7-9 and TRBJ1-2, with D uncertain. The V end was cut by 1 base, the J end by 0 bases, with 15 bases between. The CDR3 is made up of 17 amino acids. Germline CDR1 is SEHNR and CDR2 is FQNEAQ (reference sequence). The CDR3 loop is CASSLDALEATNYGYTF. CDR3 nucleotides: TGTGCCAGCAGCTTAGACGCCCTTGAGGCCACTAACTATGGCTACACCTTC. The full variable domain, its missing parts supplied by reference TRBV7-9 and TRBJ1-2, is DTGVSQNPRHKITKRGQNVTFRCDPISEHNRLYWYRQTLGQGPEFLTYFQNEAQLEKSRLLSDRFSAERPKGSFSTLEIQRTEQGDSAMYLCASSLDALEATNYGYTFGSGTRLTVV.

This clonotype was counted between two and nine times. The genes are TRBV15 and TRBJ1-1; tentatively, D is TRBD1 (5 bases). This CDR3 region has 14 residues. Germline CDR1 reads LNHNV; CDR2 reads YYDKDF (reference sequence). Trimming removed 5 bases from V and 8 bases from J, with 18 bases in between. In nucleotides, the CDR3 is TGTGCCACCAGCCCTAACGGGGGGGAAAGAGAAGCTTTCTTT. It encodes CATSPNGGEREAFF.

This clonotype has only one observation. V and J are TRBV9 and TRBJ2-2; no clear D gene. The ends were cut back, 1 base at V and 8 bases at J, with 6 bases in the middle. Looked up from germline, CDR1 is SGDLS and CDR2 is YYNGEE. The CDR3 contains 12 residues. CDR3 DNA: TGTGCCAGCAGCGTAAGAGCTGGGGAGCTGTTTTTT. This gives the protein CASSVRAGELFF. Looking up the rest from reference TRBV9 and TRBJ2-2 gives the full variable domain: DSGVTQTPKHLITATGQRVTLRCSPRSGDLSVYWYQQSLDQGLQFLIQYYNGEERAKGNILERFSAQQFPDLHSELNLSSLELGDSALYFCASSVRAGELFFGEGSRLTVL.

The chain carries TRBV5-1 and TRBJ2-3; D remains unclear. Between the trimmed V and J ends, which lost 3 bases and 1 base, there was a span of 12 bases. The CDR3 runs 15 residues. From germline, CDR1 is SGHRS and CDR2 YFSETQ. CDR3 protein: CASSSYSQGTDTQYF. The CDR3 DNA reads TGCGCCAGCAGCTCCTACTCGCAGGGCACAGATACGCAGTATTTT. Full variable domain (rest looked up from reference TRBV5-1 and TRBJ2-3): KAGVTQTPRYLIKTRGQQVTLSCSPISGHRSVSWYQQTPGQGLQFLFEYFSETQRNKGNFPGRFSGRQFSNSRSEMNVSTLELGDSALYLCASSSYSQGTDTQYFGPGTRLTVL.

This chain links TRBV9 with TRBJ2-3, with a weak D call TRBD2 (6 bases). CDR3 length: 15 amino acids. The V end lost 4 bases, the J end lost 2 bases, and 14 bases lay between the germline ends. Germline CDR1 reads SGDLS; CDR2 reads YYNGEE. The CDR3 region is CASSPRTTHTDTQYF. As DNA, the CDR3 is TGTGCCAGCAGCCCACGGACTACCCACACAGATACGCAGTATTTT.

The J gene is TRBJ1-5, the V gene TRBV2, with 8 bases lining up with TRBD1. Germline V gene sequence: CDR1 SNHLY, CDR2 FYNNEI. Losses at the gene ends were 7 bases for V and 0 bases for J; bases not matched to a gene: 8. The CDR3 covers 16 residues. CDR3 nucleotide sequence: TGTGCCAGCACTGAGGACAGGGCATTTAGCAATCAGCCCCAGCATTTT. This sequence encodes CASTEDRAFSNQPQHF.

This clonotype was detected ten times or more. The chain recombines TRBV19 with TRBJ2-6; D ambiguous. Germline assignment: CDR1 LNHDA and CDR2 SQIVND (reference sequence). The CDR3 runs to 14 residues. Deletions cut 3 bases from V and 0 bases from J, with 3 bases between. The DNA of the CDR3 is TGTGCCAGTAGTATTGACTCTGGGGCCAACGTCCTGACTTTC. This encodes CASSIDSGANVLTF.

V is TRBV27 and J is TRBJ1-4; possible D gene TRBD1, 6 bases. Germline V gene data show CDR1 as MNHEY and CDR2 as SMNVEV (reference sequence). This CDR3 region has 16 residues. Deletions cut 5 bases from V and 2 bases from J, with 15 bases between. Here the CDR3 reads CASSIYSGATNEKLFF. Here the CDR3 DNA reads TGTGCCAGCAGTATCTACTCAGGGGCGACTAATGAAAAACTGTTTTTT.

The chain has TRBV6-2 or TRBV6-3 and TRBJ2-3; the D gene could be TRBD1 or TRBD2 (5 bases each). CDR1 and CDR2 from the germline V gene are MNHEY and SVGEGT. This CDR3 is 14 amino acids long. V lost 6 bases and J lost 2, with 12 bases in between. The CDR3: CASRTGTYTDTQYF. The CDR3 coding sequence is TGTGCCAGCAGGACCGGGACGTACACAGATACGCAGTATTTT.

Details on this clonotype: This could be a read error, since a much larger clone is one nucleotide away. The J gene is TRBJ2-1, the V gene TRBV12-3 or TRBV12-4, with D possibly being TRBD1 or TRBD2 (5 bases each). The J call may be mistaken, given a closer DNA end match to TRBJ2-7. This CDR3 is built from 16 residues. CDR3 DNA sequence: TGTGCCAGCAGCCTAGGGGTTGCTAGCATCCACAATGAGCAGTACTTC. Its protein is CASSLGVASIHNEQYF.